This TCR beta chain was obtained from a study of T cell changes during pregnancy in multiple sclerosis. The CDR3 contains 17 residues. V was clipped by 2 bases and J by 2 bases, with 18 bases between them. CDR1 MDHEN and CDR2 SYDVKM come from the germline V gene. Repertoires were generated with immunoSEQ multiplex PCR, while TCRdb's copy carries only in-frame clones and drops some. This table has around 96,000 clones, nearly 95% appearing once. This receptor was identified in a female donor in good health, enrolled as a control in a pregnancy study. This chain connects TRBV28 to TRBJ2-5; D is perhaps TRBD2 (5 bases). The sequencing here drew on peripheral blood, taken after pregnancy. CDR3 nucleotides: TGTGCCAGCAGTTTAGAGGGTCGGATGTTAGAACAAGAGACCCAGTACTTC. It encodes CASSLEGRMLEQETQYF.